This T cell receptor beta chain was documented in a study of T cell responses to AZD1222 COVID-19 vaccine. Points from the study as a whole: The reported proportion of spike-specific TCRs targeting unmutated variant regions was nearly half. The sample set comprised mostly white British donors with more females, and clonal diversity was possibly underestimated.

As to this clone: Its target is unknown.

Method: immunoSEQ multiplex PCR; TCRdb's copy keeps in-frame clones and lacks some. The sample has 55,000 to 80,000 clones, approximately 90% seen once; the top ten hold over 25%. The analysis combined second doses at about 4 or about 12 weeks. The V segment lost 5 bases and the J segment 2 bases; nucleotides outside the gene matches: 7. The CDR3 extends over 18 amino acids. Germline loops: CDR1 WNHNN, CDR2 SYGVQD (reference sequence). Sequenced material: peripheral blood, taken 28 days after the second AZD1222 dose. This chain connects TRBV10-1 to TRBJ2-3; 16 positions match TRBD2. The clonotype originates from an adult who received the AZD1222 COVID-19 vaccine. The CDR3 sequence is CASSPGLAGGSVTDTQYF. CDR3 DNA: TGCGCCAGCAGTCCGGGACTAGCGGGAGGGAGCGTCACAGATACGCAGTATTTT.